This record covers a single T cell receptor (beta chain). Method: immunoSEQ multiplex PCR; TCRdb's copy keeps in-frame clones and lacks some. This table has roughly 100,000 clones, 75% to 90% appearing once. The sample belongs to a study of blood T cell repertoires in COVID-19. Trimming removed 4 bases at V and 3 bases at J, with 16 bases between. Germline-derived CDR1 and CDR2 are MGHRA and YSYEKL. The CDR3 spans 16 residues. The sample consisted of peripheral blood. The chain employs TRBV4-1 and TRBJ1-5; tentatively, D is TRBD1 (5 bases). The TCR comes from a human donor in a cohort sampled during active COVID-19. CDR3 nucleotides: TGCGCCAGCAGCCCCCTAACAGGACGGAACAATCAGCCCCAGCATTTT. Translation: CASSPLTGRNNQPQHF.